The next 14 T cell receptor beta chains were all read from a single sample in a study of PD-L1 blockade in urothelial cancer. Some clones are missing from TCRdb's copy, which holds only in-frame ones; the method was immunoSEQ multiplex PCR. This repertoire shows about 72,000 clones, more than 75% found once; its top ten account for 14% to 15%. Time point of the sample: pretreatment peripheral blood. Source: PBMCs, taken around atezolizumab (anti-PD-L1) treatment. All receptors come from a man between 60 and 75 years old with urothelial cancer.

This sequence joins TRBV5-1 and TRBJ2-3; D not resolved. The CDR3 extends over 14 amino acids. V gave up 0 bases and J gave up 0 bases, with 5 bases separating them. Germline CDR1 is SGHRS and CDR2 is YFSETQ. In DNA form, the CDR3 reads TGCGCCAGCAGCTTGGTCAGGAGCACAGATACGCAGTATTTT. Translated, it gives CASSLVRSTDTQYF.

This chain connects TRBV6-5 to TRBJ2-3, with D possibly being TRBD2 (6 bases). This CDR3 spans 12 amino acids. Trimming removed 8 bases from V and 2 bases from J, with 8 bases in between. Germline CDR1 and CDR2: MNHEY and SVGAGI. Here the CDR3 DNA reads TGTGCCAGCGCGGGGAACACAGATACGCAGTATTTT. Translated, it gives CASAGNTDTQYF.

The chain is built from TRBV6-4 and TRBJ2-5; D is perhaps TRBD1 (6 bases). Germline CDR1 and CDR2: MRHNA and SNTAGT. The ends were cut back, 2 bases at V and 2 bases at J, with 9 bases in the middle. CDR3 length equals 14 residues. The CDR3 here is CASSDRTEQETQYF. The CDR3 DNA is TGTGCCAGCAGTGACAGGACAGAACAAGAGACCCAGTACTTC.

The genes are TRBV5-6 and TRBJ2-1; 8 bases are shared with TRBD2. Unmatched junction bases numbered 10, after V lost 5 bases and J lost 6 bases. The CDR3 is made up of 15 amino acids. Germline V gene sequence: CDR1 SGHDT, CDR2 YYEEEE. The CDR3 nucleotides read TGTGCCAGCAGGTACTGGCGGGGGGTGGGCAATGAGCAGTTCTTC. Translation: CASRYWRGVGNEQFF.

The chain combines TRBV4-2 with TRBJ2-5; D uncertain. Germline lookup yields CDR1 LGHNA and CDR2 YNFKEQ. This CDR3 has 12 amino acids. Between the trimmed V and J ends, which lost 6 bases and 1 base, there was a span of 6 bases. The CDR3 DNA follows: TGTGCCAGCAGTCTATTCCAAGAGACCCAGTACTTC. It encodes CASSLFQETQYF.

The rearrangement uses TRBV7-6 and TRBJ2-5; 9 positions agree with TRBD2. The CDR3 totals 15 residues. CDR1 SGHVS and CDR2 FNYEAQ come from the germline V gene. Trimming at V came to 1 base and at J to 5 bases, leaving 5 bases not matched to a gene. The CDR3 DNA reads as TGTGCCAGCAGCTTAGTGGGCGGGGGGGCTGAGACCCAGTACTTC. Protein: CASSLVGGGAETQYF.

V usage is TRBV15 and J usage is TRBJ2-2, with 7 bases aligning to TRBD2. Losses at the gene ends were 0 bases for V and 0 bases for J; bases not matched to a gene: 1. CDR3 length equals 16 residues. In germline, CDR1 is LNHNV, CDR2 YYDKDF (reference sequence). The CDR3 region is CATSRDRGANTGELFF. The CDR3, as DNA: TGTGCCACCAGCAGAGATCGGGGGGCGAACACCGGGGAGCTGTTTTTT.

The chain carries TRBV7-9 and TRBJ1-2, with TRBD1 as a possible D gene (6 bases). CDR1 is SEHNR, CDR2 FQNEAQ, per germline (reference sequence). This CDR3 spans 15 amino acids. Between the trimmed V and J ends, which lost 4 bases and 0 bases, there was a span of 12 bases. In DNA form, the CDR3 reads TGTGCCAGCAGCTATTACAGGGAATCTAACTATGGCTACACCTTC. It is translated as CASSYYRESNYGYTF.

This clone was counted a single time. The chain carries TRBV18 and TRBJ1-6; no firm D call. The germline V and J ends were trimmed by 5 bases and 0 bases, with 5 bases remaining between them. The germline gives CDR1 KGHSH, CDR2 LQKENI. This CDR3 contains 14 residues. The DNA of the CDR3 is TGTGCCAGCTCATCGAGCTCCTATAATTCACCCCTCCACTTT. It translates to CASSSSSYNSPLHF.

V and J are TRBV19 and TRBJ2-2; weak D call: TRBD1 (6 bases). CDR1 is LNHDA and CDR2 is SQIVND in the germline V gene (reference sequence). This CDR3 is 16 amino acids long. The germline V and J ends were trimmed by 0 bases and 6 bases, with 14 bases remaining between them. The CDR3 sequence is CASSIEGRGLAGELFF. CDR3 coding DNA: TGTGCCAGTAGTATAGAGGGCAGGGGTTTGGCCGGGGAGCTGTTTTTT.

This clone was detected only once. The CDR3, as DNA: TGTGCCATCAGTGTTAGCCGAGCAGACAATGAGCAGTTCTTC. It yields the protein CAISVSRADNEQFF. V and J are TRBV10-3 and TRBJ2-1; unclear D gene. This CDR3 spans 14 amino acids. Per the germline V gene, CDR1 is ENHRY and CDR2 is SYGVKD. Trimming stripped 4 bases from V and 5 bases from J, with 12 bases between.

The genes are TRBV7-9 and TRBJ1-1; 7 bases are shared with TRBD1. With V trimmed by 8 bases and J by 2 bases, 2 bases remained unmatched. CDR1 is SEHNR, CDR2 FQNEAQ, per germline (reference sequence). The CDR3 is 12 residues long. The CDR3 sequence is CASRDSNTEAFF. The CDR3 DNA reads TGTGCCAGCCGGGACAGCAACACTGAAGCTTTCTTT.

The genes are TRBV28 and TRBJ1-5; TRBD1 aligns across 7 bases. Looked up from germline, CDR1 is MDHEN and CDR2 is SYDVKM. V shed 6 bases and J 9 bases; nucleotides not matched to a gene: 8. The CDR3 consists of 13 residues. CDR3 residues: CASSPLRGRPQHF. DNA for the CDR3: TGTGCCAGCAGCCCCCTCAGGGGGAGGCCCCAGCATTTT.

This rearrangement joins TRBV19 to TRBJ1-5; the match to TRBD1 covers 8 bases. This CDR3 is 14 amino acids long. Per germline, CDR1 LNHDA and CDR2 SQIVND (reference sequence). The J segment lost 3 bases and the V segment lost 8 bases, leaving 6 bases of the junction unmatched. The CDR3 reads CASGTQGANQPQHF. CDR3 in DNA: TGTGCCAGTGGGACTCAGGGGGCCAATCAGCCCCAGCATTTT.